These 20 T cell receptor beta chains came from one sample sequenced in a study of T cells after yellow fever vaccination. Via MiXCR, TCRdb re-called the 5' RACE reads, giving one row per CDR3 protein. The data contain 300,000 to 400,000 distinct CDR3 sequences, around 13% of them singletons. The sequenced sample was CD4+ T cells sorted from PBMCs, obtained 15 days after the yellow fever booster vaccination. The receptors derive from a man aged 18 to 29 who received the YFV17D yellow fever vaccine.

Many counts were recorded for this clonotype. The chain has TRBV29-1 and TRBJ2-7; the D gene is possibly TRBD1 (6 bases). In germline, CDR1 is SQVTM, CDR2 ANQGSEA. CDR3 size: 12 residues. The V gene lost 4 bases and the J gene lost 3 bases, with 10 bases spanning the gap. The CDR3 sequence is CSVADRNYEQYF. The CDR3 DNA reads as TGCAGCGTTGCGGACAGAAACTACGAGCAGTACTTC.

The chain uses TRBV6-6 and TRBJ1-2, with D unresolved. V shed 10 bases and J shed 5 bases, with 14 bases lying between them. CDR3 length: 12 amino acids. Germline CDR1 MNHNY, CDR2 SVGAGI (reference sequence). The CDR3 sequence is CATSESVYGYTF. CDR3 nucleotide sequence: TGTGCCACCTCAGAGTCGGTATATGGCTACACCTTC.

V gene TRBV5-1 combines with J gene TRBJ2-7, with a tentative D call TRBD1 (5 bases). Germline V gene sequence: CDR1 SGHRS, CDR2 YFSETQ. The V gene lost 0 bases and the J gene lost 2 bases, with 9 bases spanning the gap. CDR3 size: 14 residues. The chain's CDR3 is CASSLVQATYEQYF. CDR3 DNA sequence: TGCGCCAGCAGCTTGGTACAGGCCACCTACGAGCAGTACTTC.

This clonotype was seen more than once but under ten times. The rearrangement links TRBV5-5 to TRBJ1-1, with 9 nucleotides matching TRBD1. CDR1 and CDR2 from the germline V gene are SGHKS and YYEKEE (reference sequence). This CDR3 region has 15 residues. Germline trimming cut 5 bases from V and 7 bases from J; bases unmatched to any gene: 12. This CDR3 is CASRFTGGAGFEAFF. CDR3 DNA: TGTGCCAGCAGGTTTACAGGGGGCGCCGGGTTTGAAGCTTTCTTT.

As concerns this clonotype: Germline and junction disagree at one end, which may indicate a read error. The rearrangement uses TRBV6-5 and TRBJ2-5, with D uncertain. CDR1 is MNHEY, CDR2 SVGAGI, per germline. The CDR3 is 15 amino acids. This CDR3 is CASSYGFLQQGTQYF. CDR3 DNA: TGTGCCAGCAGTTACGGCTTCCTCCAGCAAGGGACCCAGTACTTC.

This clonotype was observed a single time. The chain has TRBV6-6 and TRBJ1-5; unclear D gene. The CDR3 sequence is 14 residues long. Germline V lookup: CDR1 MNHNY, CDR2 SVGAGI (reference sequence). V was shortened by 2 bases and J by 5 bases, with 10 bases between the two germline ends. CDR3 sequence: CASSYINLDQPQHF. The CDR3 region has the DNA TGTGCCAGCAGTTACATAAATCTGGATCAGCCCCAGCATTTT.

The chain joins TRBV6-2 or TRBV6-3 to TRBJ1-5, with 8 positions matching TRBD1. Germline CDR1 is MNHEY and CDR2 is SVGEGT. Germline trimming cut 7 bases from V and 7 bases from J; bases unmatched to any gene: 9. The length of the CDR3 is 14 residues. The CDR3 region is CASTPGQGGQPQHF. In DNA, the CDR3 is TGTGCCAGCACTCCAGGACAGGGAGGCCAGCCCCAGCATTTT.

The rearrangement links TRBV7-2 to TRBJ2-3; D possibly uses TRBD1 or TRBD2 (6 bases each). The CDR3 is made up of 14 amino acids. Trimming removed 8 bases from V and 3 bases from J, with 15 bases in between. The germline V gene encodes CDR1 SGHTA and CDR2 FQGNSA. The CDR3 loop is CASARSGATDTQYF. Written as DNA, the CDR3 is TGTGCCAGCGCGAGATCGGGGGCTACAGATACGCAGTATTTT.

The V and J genes are TRBV7-2 and TRBJ1-2, with D hard to call. V lost 0 bases and J lost 2, with 10 bases in between. There are 15 residues in the CDR3. Germline V gene data show CDR1 as SGHTA and CDR2 as FQGNSA. CDR3 DNA sequence: TGTGCCAGCAGCTTAGCTCCAGGTCCGAACTATGGCTACACCTTC. It translates to CASSLAPGPNYGYTF.

At least ten counts were recorded for this clonotype. This chain uses TRBV19 with TRBJ2-3, with 7 bases aligning to TRBD1. The ends lost 3 bases at V and 2 bases at J; junction bases unmatched: 2. The germline gives CDR1 LNHDA, CDR2 SQIVND (reference sequence). The CDR3 is 14 residues long. The CDR3 bases are TGTGCCAGTAGTATCGGACAGGACACAGATACGCAGTATTTT. Protein: CASSIGQDTDTQYF.

The V call is TRBV20-1, the J call TRBJ2-7; 11 bases map to TRBD2. CDR3 size: 17 residues. Germline CDR1 DFQATT, CDR2 SNEGSKA (reference sequence). J lost 9 bases, V lost 5 bases, and 21 bases had no gene match. In DNA form, the CDR3 reads TGCAGTGCTGACCCAACGACTGGATCGACTAGCGGGAAAGGGCAGTACTTC. This sequence encodes CSADPTTGSTSGKGQYF.

The CDR3 is CASSLGHSNEKLFF. The CDR3 DNA reads TGTGCCAGCAGCTTAGGTCACTCGAATGAAAAACTGTTTTTT. The chain uses TRBV7-9 and TRBJ1-4; D is unresolved. CDR1 is SEHNR and CDR2 is FQNEAQ in the germline V gene (reference sequence). The CDR3 consists of 14 residues. The V and J ends lost 1 base and 5 bases respectively, with 8 bases between them.

The chain links TRBV19 to TRBJ1-1; no reliable D call. V was cut by 2 bases and J by 8 bases, with 6 bases left in between. The V gene's germline CDR1 is LNHDA and CDR2 SQIVND (reference sequence). The CDR3 is made up of 11 amino acids. The CDR3 sequence is CASSIYREAFF. CDR3 bases: TGTGCCAGTAGTATATATAGGGAAGCTTTCTTT.

This clonotype was found a few times. The genes are TRBV20-1 and TRBJ2-3; TRBD2 aligns across 8 bases. Germline CDR1 DFQATT, CDR2 SNEGSKA (reference sequence). This CDR3 has 16 residues. V lost 3 bases and J lost 1; bases outside the gene matches: 9. The CDR3 DNA sequence: TGCAGTGCTAGGAGTAGGTCGGGGGGGCGCACAGATACGCAGTATTTT. Encoded protein: CSARSRSGGRTDTQYF.

Many counts were recorded for this clonotype. The rearrangement joins TRBV11-3 to TRBJ2-1; the D gene could be TRBD1 or TRBD2 (6 bases each). Germline loops: CDR1 SGHNT, CDR2 YENEEA. The CDR3 loop spans 16 amino acids. V was pared by 1 base and J by 10 bases, with 20 bases between. The chain's CDR3 is CASSLGEGGTGNEQFF. DNA for the CDR3: TGTGCCAGCAGCTTAGGCGAGGGGGGTACGGGGAACGAGCAGTTCTTC. Full variable domain (remainder filled in from reference TRBV11-3 and TRBJ2-1): EAGVVQSPRYKIIEKKQPVAFWCNPISGHNTLYWYLQNLGQGPELLIRYENEEAVDDSQLPKDRFSAERLKGVDSTLKIQPAELGDSAVYLCASSLGEGGTGNEQFFGPGTRLTVL.

This clonotype was observed a handful of times. The chain has TRBV18 and TRBJ1-2; no definite D call. V was cut by 3 bases and J by 7 bases, with 18 bases left in between. This CDR3 comprises 15 residues. Germline V gene lookup returns CDR1 KGHSH and CDR2 LQKENI. DNA for the CDR3: TGTGCCAGCTCACCCGAAGGACGGGCTAGAAGTGGCTACACCTTC. Its translation: CASSPEGRARSGYTF.

This rearrangement joins TRBV7-2 to TRBJ1-1; no reliable D call. V gave up 1 base and J gave up 0 bases, with 6 bases separating them. Looked up from germline, CDR1 is SGHTA and CDR2 is FQGNSA. CDR3 length: 14 amino acids. CDR3 sequence: CASSLDAMNTEAFF. The CDR3 DNA is TGTGCCAGCAGCTTAGATGCTATGAACACTGAAGCTTTCTTT.

This clonotype came up a few times. DNA for the CDR3: TGTGCCATCAGTCTAGGACAGGGAGGAGATACTGAAGCTTTCTTT. Translated, it gives CAISLGQGGDTEAFF. This sequence joins TRBV10-3 and TRBJ1-1; TRBD1 aligns across 8 bases. The trim removed 5 bases at V and 5 bases at J, leaving 10 bases unmatched. Per germline, CDR1 ENHRY and CDR2 SYGVKD. This CDR3 region has 15 residues.

This clonotype was seen at least ten times. V gene TRBV3-1 combines with J gene TRBJ1-4, with TRBD1 as a possible D gene (5 bases). The V gene lost 5 bases and the J gene lost 7 bases, with 14 bases spanning the gap. Germline V gene data show CDR1 as LGHDT and CDR2 as YNNKEL (reference sequence). The CDR3 is made up of 14 amino acids. The CDR3 nucleotides read TGTGCCAGCAGCTTCCGGGACGCAAGTGAAAAACTGTTTTTT. Translated, it gives CASSFRDASEKLFF.

The chain is built from TRBV2 and TRBJ1-3, with 7 bases identical to TRBD1. The CDR3 covers 13 residues. Trimming removed 8 bases from V and 4 bases from J; junction bases left unmatched: 5. Germline V lookup: CDR1 SNHLY, CDR2 FYNNEI. The CDR3 region has the DNA TGTGCCAGCGACAGGGCTACGGGAAACACCATATATTTT. Protein sequence: CASDRATGNTIYF. Together with reference TRBV2 and TRBJ1-3, the CDR3 gives the full variable domain: EPEVTQTPSHQVTQMGQEVILRCVPISNHLYFYWYRQILGQKVEFLVSFYNNEISEKSEIFDDQFSVERPDGSNFTLKIRSTKLEDSAMYFCASDRATGNTIYFGEGSWLTVV.